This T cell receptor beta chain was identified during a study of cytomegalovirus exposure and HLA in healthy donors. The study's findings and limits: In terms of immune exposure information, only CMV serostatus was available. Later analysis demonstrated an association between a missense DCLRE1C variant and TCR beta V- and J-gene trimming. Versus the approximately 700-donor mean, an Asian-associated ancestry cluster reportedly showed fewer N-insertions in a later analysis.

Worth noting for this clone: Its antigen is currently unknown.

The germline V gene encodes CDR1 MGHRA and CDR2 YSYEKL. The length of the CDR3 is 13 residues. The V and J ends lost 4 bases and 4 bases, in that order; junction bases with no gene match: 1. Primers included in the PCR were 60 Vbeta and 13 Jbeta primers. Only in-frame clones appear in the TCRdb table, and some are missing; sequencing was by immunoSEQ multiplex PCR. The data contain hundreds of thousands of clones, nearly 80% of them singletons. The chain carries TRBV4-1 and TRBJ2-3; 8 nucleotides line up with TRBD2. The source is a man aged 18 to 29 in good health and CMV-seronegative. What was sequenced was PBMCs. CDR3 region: CASSPGGADTQYF. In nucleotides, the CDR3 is TGCGCCAGCAGCCCGGGGGGGGCAGATACGCAGTATTTT.